Listed here are 14 T cell receptor beta chains from one sample, sequenced in a study of blood T cells in healthy people across ages. Combining a sample-barcoded 5' primer with a J-beta primer mix, a second PCR ran for roughly 6 to 12 cycles. MiXCR, applied by TCRdb to the 5' RACE reads, yields one record per CDR3 protein. This repertoire shows hundreds of thousands of distinct CDR3 sequences, 35% to 50% found once; its top ten account for approximately 29%. The specimen was blood. The receptors were gathered from a man older than 75 in good health.

The genes are TRBV28 and TRBJ2-5, with unresolved D. Judging by the DNA end, TRBJ2-4 fits better; the J call may be wrong. Germline V gives CDR1 MDHEN, CDR2 SYDVKM. The CDR3 loop spans 14 amino acids. CDR3 nucleotide sequence: TGTGCCAGCACCCCCCGAGAGGTGCAAAACATTCAGTACTTC. This sequence encodes CASTPREVQNIQYF.

The chain uses TRBV4-3 and TRBJ1-2, with D possibly matching TRBD1 (6 bases). With 2 bases removed from V and 8 bases from J, the gap between germline ends came to 21 bases. CDR3 size: 16 residues. The germline gives CDR1 LGHNA, CDR2 YSLEER. The CDR3 nucleotides read TGCGCCAGCAGCCAACAGGGCGTCGGATTTGGGGGCGGCTACACCTTC. Its protein is CASSQQGVGFGGGYTF.

This clonotype was found many times. V gene TRBV29-1 combines with J gene TRBJ2-7; 9 nucleotides match TRBD1. Germline trimming cut 6 bases from V and 4 bases from J; bases unmatched to any gene: 10. The CDR3 loop spans 14 amino acids. In germline, CDR1 is SQVTM, CDR2 ANQGSEA. DNA of the CDR3: TGCAGCGTGGAGCAAGGGACAGGGCGATACGAGCAGTACTTC. Translated: CSVEQGTGRYEQYF.

This chain uses TRBV6-5 with TRBJ1-2; possible D gene TRBD1, 5 bases. The CDR3 is 15 residues long. The germline gives CDR1 MNHEY, CDR2 SVGAGI. Deletions cut 0 bases from V and 4 bases from J, with 12 bases between. CDR3 in amino acids: CASSYSKGLSYGYTF. The CDR3 DNA sequence: TGTGCCAGCAGTTACTCGAAGGGACTGTCCTATGGCTACACCTTC.

A word on this clonotype: The junction does not match germline at one end; this may be a read error. The chain is built from TRBV10-3 and TRBJ2-3, with 9 nucleotides matching TRBD1. The CDR3 extends over 18 amino acids. Germline CDR1 and CDR2: ENHRY and SYGVKD. The CDR3 DNA follows: TGTGTCATCAGGCCGGGACAGGGAGGAGGTGGGGACACAGATACGCAGTATTTT. Amino acid sequence: CVIRPGQGGGGDTDTQYF.

J is TRBJ2-7 and V is TRBV15; D gene ambiguous. Germline CDR1 is LNHNV and CDR2 is YYDKDF (reference sequence). V was pared by 0 bases and J by 2 bases, with 11 bases between. The CDR3 is 15 residues long. The DNA for the CDR3 is TGTGCCACCAGCAGAGATCTGACATACCCCTACGAGCAGTACTTC. It encodes CATSRDLTYPYEQYF.

Details on this clonotype: The junction does not match germline at one end; this may be a read error. The rearrangement uses TRBV7-2 and TRBJ1-1; 7 bases align to TRBD1. Germline V gene sequence: CDR1 SGHTA, CDR2 FQGNSA. The CDR3 sequence is 14 residues long. The CDR3 is CASSYHRGRTETFF. CDR3 coding DNA: TGTGCCAGCAGCTACCACAGGGGTCGAACTGAAACTTTCTTT. Full variable domain (missing parts from reference TRBV7-2 and TRBJ1-1): GAGVSQSPSNKVTEKGKDVELRCDPISGHTALYWYRQSLGQGLEFLIYFQGNSAPDKSGLPSDRFSAERTGGSVSTLTIQRTQQEDSAVYLCASSYHRGRTETFFGQGTRLTVV.

The J gene is TRBJ1-1, the V gene TRBV6-5, with 9 bases fitting TRBD1. V trimming: 6 bases; J trimming: 5 bases; junction bases outside the gene matches: 10. This CDR3 region has 15 residues. Germline V lookup: CDR1 MNHEY, CDR2 SVGAGI. The CDR3 protein is CASRSLGQGSTEAFF. Here the CDR3 DNA reads TGTGCCAGCAGATCACTAGGACAGGGGTCGACTGAAGCTTTCTTT.

This clonotype was detected a few times. The V call is TRBV7-2, the J call TRBJ2-3, with 9 positions matching TRBD2. The germline gives CDR1 SGHTA, CDR2 FQGNSA. There are 18 residues in the CDR3. After removal of 5 bases from V and 6 bases from J, the junction contained 18 bases not matched to a gene. CDR3 sequence: CASSLTRSGTSRRDTQYF. The CDR3 DNA reads as TGTGCCAGCAGCCTCACCCGCTCCGGGACTAGCCGGAGGGATACGCAGTATTTT.

The chain has TRBV5-1 and TRBJ2-6; D gene ambiguous. V dropped 0 bases and J dropped 0 bases, with 10 bases sitting between them. CDR1 is SGHRS, CDR2 YFSETQ, per germline. The CDR3 has 17 amino acids. CDR3 coding DNA: TGCGCCAGCAGCTTGGGTTCCAGTAGCTCTGGGGCCAACGTCCTGACTTTC. Its protein is CASSLGSSSSGANVLTF.

The table lists this clonotype with a few counts. The genes are TRBV13 and TRBJ1-5, with 8 nucleotides matching TRBD1. CDR1 is PRHDT, CDR2 FYEKMQ, per germline (reference sequence). With 5 bases clipped from V and 4 bases from J, the junction kept 13 bases outside the gene matches. The CDR3 length is 17 residues. For the CDR3, the DNA is TGTGCCAGCAGCCTCCGGACAGGGAGTTACGATAATCAGCCCCAGCATTTT. Translation gives CASSLRTGSYDNQPQHF.

This clonotype has a count of ten or more. The V and J genes are TRBV5-8 and TRBJ1-5; D unclear. The CDR3 covers 16 residues. The V end was cut by 0 bases, the J end by 3 bases, with 13 bases between. Germline V CDR1 and CDR2: SGHTS, YDEGEE. The CDR3 spells CASSLAGAYTNQPQHF. The CDR3 region has the DNA TGTGCCAGCAGCTTGGCCGGAGCGTATACCAATCAGCCCCAGCATTTT.

This clonotype came up many times. The chain combines TRBV20-1 with TRBJ2-5; 9 nucleotides agree with TRBD2. V trimming: 4 bases; J trimming: 4 bases; junction bases outside the gene matches: 10. The CDR3 length is 15 residues. The germline V gene has CDR1 DFQATT and CDR2 SNEGSKA (reference sequence). This chain's CDR3 is CSAMAGGWILETQYF. The CDR3 region has the DNA TGCAGTGCTATGGCGGGAGGGTGGATTTTAGAGACCCAGTACTTC.

About this clonotype itself: The junction differs from germline at one of its ends, possibly a read error. The chain has TRBV7-2 and TRBJ2-5; the D gene is possibly TRBD2 (6 bases). The CDR3 is 12 amino acids. CDR1 is SGHTA, CDR2 FQGNSA, per germline. The CDR3 coding sequence is TGTGTCAGCAGCCTGGCTAGCGAAGAGCAGTACTTC. Translated: CVSSLASEEQYF.